This T cell receptor (beta chain) appears in the sequencing data of a study of blood T cell repertoires in COVID-19. Profiled with immunoSEQ multiplex PCR; TCRdb holds only in-frame clones, not every one. The sample contains 400,000 to 450,000 clones, around 90% of which appear only once. One Seattle source followed patients from active infection through their disease course. V lost 6 bases and J 0 bases, leaving 12 bases between the germline ends. The germline V gene encodes CDR1 SGHAT and CDR2 FQNNGV. There are 16 residues in the CDR3. This sequence originates from a man in his late teens or twenties with COVID-19, enrolled during active disease. Sequences were obtained from peripheral blood. V usage is TRBV11-2 and J usage is TRBJ2-6, with D perhaps matching TRBD1 (5 bases). The CDR3 nucleotides are TGTGCCAGCAGGCAGGGCCTGATCTCTGGGGCCAACGTCCTGACTTTC. Translation: CASRQGLISGANVLTF. Complete variable domain (other parts from reference TRBV11-2 and TRBJ2-6): EAGVAQSPRYKIIEKRQSVAFWCNPISGHATLYWYQQILGQGPKLLIQFQNNGVVDDSQLPKDRFSAERLKGVDSTLKIQPAKLEDSAVYLCASRQGLISGANVLTFGAGSRLTVL.